The 28 T cell receptor beta chains listed next were all sequenced from one sample in a study of molecular identifiers for immune sequencing clone quantification. Each CDR3 protein gets one entry after TCRdb re-called the PCR reads with MiXCR. The table includes about 640,000 distinct CDR3 sequences, just under 20% detected once. Sequencing used naive CD8+ T cells from blood, with Jurkat cell RNA spiked in. The subset here: FACS-sorted CD8+CD4-CCR7+CD45RA+ naive T cells. These receptors were taken from a human donor in good health. Some libraries in this study had Jurkat cell RNA spiked in.

Ten or more counts support this clonotype. Written as DNA, the CDR3 is TGTGCCAGCAGCGTAAGGCGGAAGGGGAGACAGGGGGCGATCCCGCAGCCCCAGCATTTT. Residues: CASSVRRKGRQGAIPQPQHF. The J gene is TRBJ1-5, the V gene TRBV21-1; no DNA check was done on the table's D call, TRBD1. TRBV21-1 constitutes a pseudogene. The CDR3 covers 20 residues.

This clonotype was counted ten times or more. The chain uses TRBV27 and TRBJ2-2, with TRBD2 matching 11 bases. The CDR3 has 16 residues. Germline V gene data show CDR1 as MNHEY and CDR2 as SMNVEV (reference sequence). J gave up 3 bases and V 7 bases, and 7 bases lay outside the gene matches. CDR3 amino acids: CASNTLAGADTGELFF. As DNA, the CDR3 is TGTGCCAGCAACACACTAGCGGGAGCGGACACCGGGGAGCTGTTTTTT.

This clonotype was recorded a few times. The chain joins TRBV5-1 to TRBJ2-1, with D unclear. The CDR3 totals 14 residues. Germline V gene sequence: CDR1 SGHRS, CDR2 YFSETQ. Trimming removed 0 bases from V and 4 bases from J, with 8 bases in between. This CDR3 reads CASSLEDPYNEQFF. CDR3 nucleotide sequence: TGCGCCAGCAGCTTGGAGGACCCGTACAATGAGCAGTTCTTC.

This clonotype appeared many times. The J gene is TRBJ2-2, the V gene TRBV20-1; 7 nucleotides agree with TRBD1. The V and J ends lost 3 bases and 7 bases, in that order; junction bases with no gene match: 8. Germline lookup yields CDR1 DFQATT and CDR2 SNEGSKA (reference sequence). The CDR3 consists of 14 residues. CDR3 sequence (DNA): TGCAGTGCTAGTTCCCCACAGGGGTTCGGGGAGCTGTTTTTT. Translation gives CSASSPQGFGELFF.

This clonotype has at least ten counts. CDR3 sequence reads: CATSPGLADTDTQYF. The CDR3 DNA sequence: TGTGCCACCAGCCCGGGACTAGCGGACACAGATACGCAGTATTTT. V usage is TRBV15 and J usage is TRBJ2-3; TRBD2 agrees at 11 bases. CDR1 and CDR2 from the germline V gene are LNHNV and YYDKDF (reference sequence). This CDR3 has 15 amino acids. Unmatched junction bases numbered 3, after V lost 5 bases and J lost 2 bases.

This clonotype occurred many times. The chain has TRBV20-1 and TRBJ2-7; D tentatively fits TRBD1 or TRBD2 (6 bases each). V dropped 6 bases and J dropped 4 bases, with 19 bases sitting between them. Germline CDR1 reads DFQATT; CDR2 reads SNEGSKA (reference sequence). The CDR3 is made up of 14 amino acids. In nucleotides, the CDR3 is TGCAGTGCCTGGGACCGCGAAGGGGGGTACGAGCAGTACTTC. As protein: CSAWDREGGYEQYF.

This clonotype has only a few counts. This chain joins TRBV7-9 and TRBJ2-7; D could derive from TRBD1 or TRBD2 (5 bases each). This CDR3 contains 14 residues. CDR1 is SEHNR, CDR2 FQNEAQ, per germline (reference sequence). V was trimmed by 5 bases and J by 5 bases, leaving 16 bases between them. DNA of the CDR3: TGTGCCAGCAGCGACGGTGGGGGATCCGACGAGCAGTACTTC. Amino acid sequence: CASSDGGGSDEQYF. The full variable domain, in which reference TRBV7-9 and TRBJ2-7 provide the parts outside the CDR3, is DTGVSQNPRHKITKRGQNVTFRCDPISEHNRLYWYRQTLGQGPEFLTYFQNEAQLEKSRLLSDRFSAERPKGSFSTLEIQRTEQGDSAMYLCASSDGGGSDEQYFGPGTRLTVT.

At least ten counts were recorded for this clonotype. This rearrangement joins TRBV30 to TRBJ1-1, with D unclear. The germline gives CDR1 GTSNPN, CDR2 SVGIG (reference sequence). The CDR3 totals 11 residues. Trimming pared 7 bases from V and 7 bases from J, leaving 13 bases between. The CDR3 DNA follows: TGTGCCTCCAACACGGGCAGTGAAGCTTTCTTT. Amino acids: CASNTGSEAFF.

The table lists this clonotype with a few counts. The chain links TRBV12-3 or TRBV12-4 to TRBJ2-7; unclear D gene. V shed 4 bases and J shed 3 bases, with 22 bases lying between them. This CDR3 comprises 17 residues. The CDR3 region is CASSSPRGASPFYEQYF. The CDR3 bases are TGTGCCAGCAGTTCTCCCCGAGGTGCGTCCCCTTTCTACGAGCAGTACTTC.

This clonotype appeared many times. The V call is TRBV20-1, the J call TRBJ1-6, with 9 bases identical to TRBD1. Germline CDR1 and CDR2: DFQATT and SNEGSKA (reference sequence). The CDR3 is made up of 19 amino acids. The junction had 16 bases not matched to a gene; V was cut back by 6 bases and J by 1 base. The CDR3 loop is CSARRPGQGPESYNSPLHF. For the CDR3, the DNA is TGCAGTGCAAGGCGCCCCGGACAGGGGCCCGAATCCTATAATTCACCCCTCCACTTT.

This clonotype was observed a handful of times. The chain uses TRBV12-3 or TRBV12-4 and TRBJ2-6; D is unresolved. The CDR3 contains 17 residues. Trimming shortened V by 6 bases and J by 1 base, and 16 bases separated the two germline ends. For the CDR3, the DNA is TGTGCCAGCAGCCTATTCGCGACGTTTTCTGGGGCCAACGTCCTGACTTTC. This gives the protein CASSLFATFSGANVLTF.

This clonotype was observed a handful of times. This chain uses TRBV28 with TRBJ2-1, with 8 positions matching TRBD2. The CDR3 runs 14 residues. Germline CDR1 reads MDHEN; CDR2 reads SYDVKM. The V gene end was trimmed by 10 bases and the J gene end by 4 bases; junction bases not matched to a gene: 9. This chain's CDR3 is CATTLAGLYNEQFF. CDR3 DNA sequence: TGTGCCACCACCCTAGCGGGCCTATACAATGAGCAGTTCTTC.

Ten or more counts support this clonotype. The chain is built from TRBV28 and TRBJ1-5; D gene unclear. V was cut by 8 bases and J by 1 base, with 12 bases left in between. This CDR3 comprises 14 residues. CDR1 and CDR2 from the germline V gene are MDHEN and SYDVKM. CDR3 loop: CASGAQESNQPQHF. For the CDR3, the DNA is TGTGCCAGCGGCGCCCAGGAAAGCAATCAGCCCCAGCATTTT.

This clonotype was detected a few times. The J gene is TRBJ2-3, the V gene TRBV7-6; 9 nucleotides align to TRBD2. The germline V gene has CDR1 SGHVS and CDR2 FNYEAQ. This CDR3 has 17 amino acids. The trim removed 1 base at V and 6 bases at J, leaving 11 bases unmatched. In nucleotides, the CDR3 is TGTGCCAGCAGCTTAGATAGTGCGGGGGGGCCATGGGATACGCAGTATTTT. Its translation: CASSLDSAGGPWDTQYF.

This clonotype was observed a few times. The J gene is TRBJ2-2, the V gene TRBV7-2; the D is unclear. The germline V and J ends were trimmed by 5 bases and 3 bases, with 10 bases remaining between them. The CDR3 extends over 14 amino acids. Germline CDR1 SGHTA, CDR2 FQGNSA. The CDR3 sequence: CASSMTGYTGELFF. CDR3 DNA sequence: TGTGCCAGCAGCATGACGGGTTACACCGGGGAGCTGTTTTTT.

As to this clonotype: Possible read error: a much larger clone is one base away. The rearrangement links TRBV12-3 or TRBV12-4 to TRBJ1-1; TRBD1 aligns across 9 bases. This CDR3 spans 13 amino acids. The V gene end was trimmed by 10 bases and the J gene end by 5 bases; junction bases not matched to a gene: 8. The CDR3: CANNWDRVTEAFF. The CDR3 DNA reads as TGTGCCAACAACTGGGACAGGGTGACTGAAGCTTTCTTT.

The CDR3 nucleotides are TGTGCCAGCAGTTACTTAGGACTAGCGGGACGCGAGCAGTACTTC. The encoded protein is CASSYLGLAGREQYF. The genes are TRBV6-5 and TRBJ2-7, with TRBD2 identical over 12 bases. The CDR3 length is 15 residues. Germline values: CDR1 MNHEY, CDR2 SVGAGI. Trimming at V came to 1 base and at J to 6 bases, leaving 4 bases not matched to a gene.

This rearrangement joins TRBV5-8 to TRBJ1-2, with D possibly TRBD1 on 6 matching bases. Germline V gives CDR1 SGHTS, CDR2 YDEGEE. The V and J ends lost 4 bases and 1 base respectively, with 20 bases between them. There are 17 residues in the CDR3. This CDR3 is CASSPRKGEPVNYGYTF. The CDR3 DNA reads TGTGCCAGCAGCCCCCGGAAGGGGGAACCCGTTAACTATGGCTACACCTTC. The complete variable domain, with remaining parts taken from reference TRBV5-8 and TRBJ1-2, reads EAGVTQSPTHLIKTRGQQATLRCSPISGHTSVYWYQQALGLGLQFLLWYDEGEERNRGNFPPRFSGRQFPNYSSELNVNALELEDSALYLCASSPRKGEPVNYGYTFGSGTRLTVV.

This clonotype has a handful of counts. V is TRBV19 and J is TRBJ1-1; D may be TRBD1 (6 bases). The CDR3 runs to 15 residues. V lost 3 bases and J lost 2, with 13 bases in between. Looked up from germline, CDR1 is LNHDA and CDR2 is SQIVND (reference sequence). CDR3: CASSIGSRGNTEAFF. Written as DNA, the CDR3 is TGTGCCAGTAGTATCGGGAGCAGGGGAAACACTGAAGCTTTCTTT.

This clonotype was observed many times. The chain couples TRBV19 to TRBJ2-7; 7 bases fit TRBD1. Germline V gene sequence: CDR1 LNHDA, CDR2 SQIVND (reference sequence). This CDR3 region has 15 residues. The junction had 13 bases not matched to a gene; V was cut back by 9 bases and J by 2 bases. The CDR3 DNA is TGTGCCAGCTCCGGTTTTACAGGGGCAGCCTACGAGCAGTACTTC. Translated: CASSGFTGAAYEQYF.

This chain connects TRBV6-2 or TRBV6-3 to TRBJ2-1; a weak D match, TRBD2 (5 bases). The CDR3 contains 16 residues. Germline loops: CDR1 MNHEY, CDR2 SVGEGT. V lost 1 base and J 5 bases, leaving 15 bases between the germline ends. This CDR3 reads CASSYFLGTSNNEQFF. The CDR3 bases are TGTGCCAGCAGTTACTTCTTGGGAACTAGTAACAATGAGCAGTTCTTC.

The sample holds many counts of this clonotype. This chain connects TRBV29-1 to TRBJ2-5; TRBD2 aligns across 8 bases. CDR1 is SQVTM, CDR2 ANQGSEA, per germline. J was trimmed by 0 bases and V by 4 bases; bases with no gene match: 4. The CDR3 is 14 amino acids. The CDR3 spells CSVVPGGYQETQYF. The CDR3 DNA sequence: TGCAGCGTTGTTCCGGGGGGGTACCAAGAGACCCAGTACTTC.

This clonotype was observed many times. The chain has TRBV20-1 and TRBJ2-3, with D perhaps given as TRBD1 or TRBD2 (5 bases each). V gave up 7 bases and J gave up 5 bases, with 28 bases separating them. Germline-derived CDR1 and CDR2 are DFQATT and SNEGSKA (reference sequence). This CDR3 comprises 17 residues. DNA for the CDR3: TGCAGTGTCAGAGCCCCGACCGGGGCCTTTGGGCAAGATACGCAGTATTTT. This codes for CSVRAPTGAFGQDTQYF.

This chain uses TRBV4-1 with TRBJ2-7; TRBD2 agrees at 7 bases. Germline values: CDR1 MGHRA, CDR2 YSYEKL. The ends lost 2 bases at V and 6 bases at J; junction bases unmatched: 10. There are 15 residues in the CDR3. The CDR3 region is CASSQSGGGTCEQYF. CDR3 DNA: TGCGCCAGCAGCCAATCCGGCGGGGGAACCTGCGAGCAGTACTTC.

This clonotype occurred many times. The chain has TRBV13 and TRBJ2-2, with D unclear. Germline CDR1 PRHDT, CDR2 FYEKMQ (reference sequence). This CDR3 region has 16 residues. Trimming cost V 1 base and J 5 bases, with 14 bases left between them. The CDR3 bases are TGTGCCAGCAGCTTAGATCTGGAGTTCCAGACCGGGGAGCTGTTTTTT. Protein sequence: CASSLDLEFQTGELFF.

As to this clonotype: A much larger clone differs by one base, so this may be a read error. The chain combines TRBV29-1 with TRBJ2-1; 7 bases agree with TRBD2. CDR3 size: 13 residues. Germline-derived CDR1 and CDR2 are SQVTM and ANQGSEA. The CDR3 spells CARGGSPYNEQFF. For the CDR3, the DNA is TGCGCACGGGGAGGGTCCCCCTACAATGAGCAGTTCTTC.

The CDR3 region is CASSIGPRGMNTEAFF. The CDR3, as DNA: TGTGCCAGTAGTATAGGTCCGAGGGGCATGAACACTGAAGCTTTCTTT. This chain connects TRBV19 to TRBJ1-1; possibly TRBD1 for D (5 bases). CDR1 and CDR2 from the germline V gene are LNHDA and SQIVND (reference sequence). V was trimmed by 1 base and J by 0 bases, leaving 12 bases between them. The CDR3 contains 16 residues.

This clonotype has at least ten counts. This chain links TRBV7-3 with TRBJ2-1; 7 nucleotides match TRBD1. This CDR3 comprises 16 residues. In germline, CDR1 is SGHTA, CDR2 FQGTGA. V was pared by 2 bases and J by 2 bases, with 6 bases of the junction left unmatched. In DNA form, the CDR3 reads TGTGCCAGCAGCTTACTATACGGGACAGCCTACAATGAGCAGTTCTTC. Translated: CASSLLYGTAYNEQFF.